This T cell receptor (beta chain) was captured by sequencing in a study of early T cells in non-severe SARS-CoV-2 infection. Study-level background: Bulk RNA taken from unsorted whole blood was sequenced, leaving chains unpaired. Study-level points and caveats: Comparison of clonotypes with VDJdb favored anti-spike CD8 responses while missing private and CD4 specificities.

This clonotype was detected only a few times. Its antigen is unidentified. CDR3 length equals 14 residues. The V end lost 2 bases, the J end lost 1 base, and 8 bases lay between the germline ends. Germline lookup yields CDR1 SGHAT and CDR2 FQNNGV. Individually, cDNA molecules had unique molecular identifiers attached to them. TCRdb used MiXCR to reprocess the 5' RACE reads, holding one entry per CDR3 protein. The top ten hold 4.5% to 5.5% of the sample, which has under 100,000 distinct CDR3 sequences, 11% seen once. This TCR came from an adult who was a healthcare worker with PCR-confirmed SARS-CoV-2 infection or an uninfected control (not recorded which). The material sequenced was whole blood. This rearrangement joins TRBV11-2 to TRBJ2-5; no clear D. CDR3 sequence: CASSLYNLQETQYF. The CDR3 nucleotides read TGTGCCAGCAGCTTATATAACCTCCAAGAGACCCAGTACTTC.